This TCR beta chain was recovered during a study of blood T cell repertoires in COVID-19 (dated by TCRdb to the early 2020s). Context from the whole study: Collaborator samples came from the United States, Italy and Spain and covered acute and convalescent phases of COVID-19. Nearly every sample came with metadata listing a de-identified subject ID, COVID-19 status, age in years and sex. Samples came from the ongoing ImmuneRACE study (first 160 participants) plus 1,254 subjects from 6 global collaborators. The dataset comprised deeply sampled blood TCRbeta repertoires from subjects exposed to, actively infected with, or recovered from COVID-19. A freely available public database, intended as a resource for researchers studying the immune response to SARS-CoV-2, is where the repertoires were released. The prospective study material was composed of cDNA or gDNA derived from T cells, B-cell-depleted T cells, or PBMCs. Where HLA class I and class II types were available, the types were taken from metadata supplied by the sample provider, not from assay-based typing. What the research found in general, with its limitations: The amount of clinical and demographic metadata varied by source and participant and was provided uncurated.

TCRbeta CDR3 regions were amplified from genomic DNA using the immunoSEQ Assay, a bias-controlled multiplex PCR. In the original analysis: Within the assay, amplification of reference gene primers was used to estimate how many nucleated cells each sample contained. To quantify the absolute abundance of each unique TCRbeta CDR3 rearrangement, sequence reads were collapsed and filtered. For each sample, productive Simpson clonality was calculated as the square root of Simpson's diversity index over productive rearrangements. Drawn from immuneACCESS, this table holds only the in-frame rearrangements with V and J called that TCRdb kept. Clones are partly lost; checked studies trace under half to an unresolved V gene and leave the rest unexplained. That table gives V, J and clone size, and the DNA gave D and trimming. The sample has approximately 340,000 clones on record, more than 70% of them singletons. The top ten clones comprise about 3% of the sample.

Whole blood was collected in K2EDTA tubes by collaborating institutions according to the institutions' own protocols. For TCRbeta analysis, collaborators shipped samples as frozen whole blood, isolated PBMCs, or DNA extracted from either of those sample types. Between the V and J ends, shortened by 4 bases and 3 bases respectively, the junction contains 13 bases. The germline V gene sets CDR1 to SGHRS and CDR2 to YFSETQ. The CDR3 runs 14 residues from the cysteine to the phenylalanine. Left in the record is the CDR3 DNA by itself, 42 bases read in frame from the first base. In the case of this clone: Its antigen specificity is not known. Nothing much larger sits one base from this clone, and base qualities are not available.

The V and J segments used are TRBV5-1 and TRBJ2-5, and the D gene may be TRBD1, 6 bases matching. The sample comprised peripheral blood. The receptor's source is a young man with active or convalescent COVID-19. This receptor carries the CDR3 CASSPGAVKETQYF. The nucleotides read TGCGCCAGCAGCCCAGGGGCGGTTAAAGAGACCCAGTACTTC.